Sequencing of this T cell receptor (beta chain) was carried out in a study of blood T cell repertoires in COVID-19. Source study methods: Reference gene primer amplification in the assay estimated nucleated cell counts. The repertoire was sequenced with immunoSEQ multiplex PCR; TCRdb's copy has only in-frame clones and lacks some. V and J calls and clone size are given by that table; D and trimming were obtained from the DNA. In the table there are about 120,000 clones, approximately 82% of which are singletons. This CDR3 contains 14 residues. J was trimmed by 8 bases and V by 3 bases; bases with no gene match: 6. Per germline, CDR1 SGHTA and CDR2 FQGNSA.

The specimen was peripheral blood. The chain employs TRBV7-2 and TRBJ2-1; TRBD2 aligns across 8 bases. This sequence was found in a woman aged 45-65 years with acute or convalescent COVID-19. Here the CDR3 reads CASSFGGRIDEQFF. For the CDR3, the DNA is TGTGCCAGCAGCTTCGGCGGGAGGATCGATGAGCAGTTCTTC.